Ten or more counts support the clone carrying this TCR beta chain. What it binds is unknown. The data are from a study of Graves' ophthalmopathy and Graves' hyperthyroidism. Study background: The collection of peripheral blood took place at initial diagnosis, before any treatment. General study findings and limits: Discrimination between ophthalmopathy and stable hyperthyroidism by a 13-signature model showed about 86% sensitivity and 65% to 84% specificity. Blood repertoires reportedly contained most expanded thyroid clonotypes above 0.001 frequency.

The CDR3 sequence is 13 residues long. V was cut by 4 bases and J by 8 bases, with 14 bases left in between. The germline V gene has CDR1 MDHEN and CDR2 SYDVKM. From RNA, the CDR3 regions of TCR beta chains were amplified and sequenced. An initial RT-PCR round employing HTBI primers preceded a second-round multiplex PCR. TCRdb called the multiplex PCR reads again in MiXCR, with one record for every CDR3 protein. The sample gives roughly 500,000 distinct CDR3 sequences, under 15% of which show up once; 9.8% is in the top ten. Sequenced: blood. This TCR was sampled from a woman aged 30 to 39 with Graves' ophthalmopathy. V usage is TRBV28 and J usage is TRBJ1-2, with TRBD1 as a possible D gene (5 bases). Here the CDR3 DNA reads TGTGCCAGCAGTTCTGGACTTGGGGCAGGCTACACCTTC. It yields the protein CASSSGLGAGYTF.